This TCR beta chain was documented in a study of T cell responses to AZD1222 COVID-19 vaccine. Germline CDR1 and CDR2: ENHRY and SYGVKD. The CDR3 loop spans 15 amino acids. V shed 3 bases and J shed 3 bases, with 11 bases lying between them. Libraries were prepared by immunoSEQ multiplex PCR; TCRdb keeps only in-frame clonotypes and omits some of them. The repertoire holds more than 100,000 clones, about 92% seen once, with more than 6% in the top ten. The V and J genes are TRBV10-3 and TRBJ1-4; maybe TRBD1 (5 bases). Sequenced here: peripheral blood, sampled 28 days after the second AZD1222 dose. This sequence was found in an adult who received the AZD1222 COVID-19 vaccine. CDR3 sequence reads: CAISDSGGANEKLFF. The CDR3 DNA reads as TGTGCCATCAGTGATAGCGGGGGGGCTAATGAAAAACTGTTTTTT.